These T cell receptor beta chains were read from a single sample in a study of cytomegalovirus exposure and HLA in healthy donors. Profiling relied on immunoSEQ multiplex PCR, and the TCRdb table lists in-frame clones only, not all of them. Of roughly 130,000 clones detected, approximately 83% appear once; the ten largest clones hold 1% to 1.5%. Sample: PBMCs. Receptor source: a girl aged 2-9 years in good health and CMV-seronegative. CDR3s leave out the opening cysteine and the closing phenylalanine or tryptophan. D genes are given only for firm matches. A clone size is listed for some rows: how often the clone was seen (once, few, many), or a class if it is expanded.

v_gene: TRBV15
d_gene: TRBD1
j_gene: TRBJ1-6
abundance: -
len: 11
CDR3aa: ATGDRYNSPLH

v_gene: TRBV6-5
d_gene: -
j_gene: TRBJ1-3
abundance: -
len: 12
CDR3aa: ASSSTVSGNTIY

v_gene: TRBV4-3
d_gene: TRBD1
j_gene: TRBJ2-5
abundance: -
len: 15
CDR3aa: ASSQDRDRGSSETQY

v_gene: TRBV5-6
d_gene: -
j_gene: TRBJ2-5
abundance: -
len: 12
CDR3aa: ASSFGLDQETQY

v_gene: TRBV7-9
d_gene: -
j_gene: TRBJ2-2
abundance: -
len: 13
CDR3aa: ASSIGAVQGGELF

v_gene: TRBV10-3
d_gene: -
j_gene: TRBJ1-1
abundance: -
len: 12
CDR3aa: AISESGEETEAF

v_gene: TRBV7-2
d_gene: -
j_gene: TRBJ1-4
abundance: once
len: 16
CDR3aa: ASSYREARGGSNEKLF

v_gene: TRBV11-2
d_gene: TRBD1
j_gene: TRBJ2-1
abundance: -
len: 15
CDR3aa: ASSLSTLTGVYNEQF

v_gene: TRBV4-2
d_gene: -
j_gene: TRBJ1-2
abundance: -
len: 11
CDR3aa: ASSQEGGTGYT

v_gene: TRBV27
d_gene: TRBD2
j_gene: TRBJ2-2
abundance: -
len: 15
CDR3aa: ASNPRGAGAGTGELF

v_gene: TRBV7-2
d_gene: TRBD1
j_gene: TRBJ2-7
abundance: -
len: 13
CDR3aa: ASSLDRGLSYEQY

v_gene: TRBV13
d_gene: -
j_gene: -
abundance: -
len: 14
CDR3aa: ASSLGPGGKAYEQY

v_gene: TRBV21-1
d_gene: -
j_gene: TRBJ1-4
abundance: -
len: 17
CDR3aa: ASSSGDRQGKATNEKLF

v_gene: TRBV7-2
d_gene: TRBD1
j_gene: TRBJ1-2
abundance: -
len: 12
CDR3aa: ASSLGGTGYGYT

v_gene: TRBV6-1
d_gene: TRBD1
j_gene: TRBJ2-3
abundance: -
len: 14
CDR3aa: ASSEQQGLGTDTQY

v_gene: TRBV4-1
d_gene: -
j_gene: TRBJ1-2
abundance: -
len: 14
CDR3aa: ASSQPRRGSAYGYT

v_gene: TRBV11-2
d_gene: TRBD1
j_gene: TRBJ2-2
abundance: -
len: 14
CDR3aa: ASSFLGRGRNGELF